By share, the clone carrying this T cell receptor beta chain ranks as medium-sized. The antigen is not known. V lost 6 bases and J lost 6, with 15 bases in between. The CDR3 has 13 amino acids. TRB rearrangements spanning V, D and J were amplified using mixed TRB-A/B primers. Via MiXCR, TCRdb re-called the multiplex PCR reads, giving one row per CDR3 protein. The sample contains some 2,400 distinct CDR3 sequences, around 26% of which appear only once. These data are taken from a study of T cell repertoires in aging, cancer and after chemotherapy. Study background: Donors were grouped into six age bands spanning 30 or younger through 70 or older.

General study results and limits: In healthy donors, age-related TCR diversity loss mainly reflected lost richness.

Amplification of TCR beta used genomic DNA extracted from peripheral blood. The chain has TRBV12-3 or TRBV12-4 and TRBJ2-7; D not resolved. Sequencing input: blood. The receptor was isolated from a human donor with a solid tumor. The CDR3 DNA reads as TGTGCCAGCAGATCCTCTCCCGTCGGCGAGCAGTACTTC. Its translation is CASRSSPVGEQYF.